This T cell receptor (beta chain) came from a study of Tregs in tolerant kidney transplant recipients. Related graft donors supplied nonmyeloablative bone marrow transplants, and mixed chimerism was transient. In the case of this clone: Its specificity is unknown.

Sequenced by immunoSEQ multiplex PCR; TCRdb stores in-frame clones only, minus some. The table lists about 81,000 clones, over 75% of them singletons. The study's findings and limits: Findings come from small patient numbers and require larger validation. Tregs expanded with activated donor B cells seemed most donor-specific.

The CDR3 runs 17 residues. The ends lost 4 bases at V and 3 bases at J; junction bases unmatched: 13. Germline V gene lookup returns CDR1 SGHRS and CDR2 YFSETQ. This sequence joins TRBV5-1 and TRBJ2-4, with TRBD2 matching 7 bases. This specimen consisted of CD4+ T cells from blood (PBMCs), obtained 24 months after the transplant. This receptor was taken from a human patient who received a combined kidney and bone marrow transplant. The T cells may partly be graft donor cells. The CDR3 reads CASSRTYGGGLKNIQYF. CDR3 nucleotide sequence: TGCGCCAGCAGCCGGACGTACGGGGGAGGGCTCAAAAACATTCAGTACTTC.